These 7 T cell receptor beta chains came from one sample sequenced in a study of T cell responses to AZD1222 COVID-19 vaccine. Produced via immunoSEQ multiplex PCR; TCRdb's table is partial and in-frame only. Of 120,000 or so clones listed, around 90% were seen once; the top ten hold 1.5% to 2%. Sequenced here: peripheral blood, sampled on day 0 of AZD1222 vaccination. All receptors derive from an adult in good health.

This clone has a handful of counts. The rearrangement uses TRBV7-2 and TRBJ1-2; a possible D gene is TRBD1 (5 bases). The CDR3 spans 12 residues. Trimming stripped 6 bases from V and 4 bases from J, with 9 bases between. Germline V gene lookup returns CDR1 SGHTA and CDR2 FQGNSA. The CDR3 region has the DNA TGTGCCAGCAGAGCAGGGATCTATGGCTACACCTTC. Its translation: CASRAGIYGYTF.

This rearrangement joins TRBV5-1 to TRBJ1-1; 8 bases fit TRBD1. Germline CDR1 and CDR2: SGHRS and YFSETQ. After removal of 5 bases from V and 6 bases from J, the junction contained 15 bases not matched to a gene. This CDR3 comprises 16 residues. The CDR3 sequence: CASSTAPAGTGPEAFF. The CDR3 region has the DNA TGCGCCAGCAGTACCGCACCTGCCGGGACAGGTCCTGAAGCTTTCTTT.

The chain recombines TRBV2 with TRBJ2-7; D is possibly TRBD1 (6 bases). The CDR3 is 16 amino acids. Germline CDR1 SNHLY, CDR2 FYNNEI. The V end was cut by 0 bases, the J end by 0 bases, with 12 bases between. DNA for the CDR3: TGTGCCAGCAGTGAAGCGCAAACAGGGATCTCCTACGAGCAGTACTTC. Its protein is CASSEAQTGISYEQYF.

This clone has just one count. V and J are TRBV29-1 and TRBJ1-2; 12 positions agree with TRBD1. CDR3 length: 13 residues. V trimming: 3 bases; J trimming: 8 bases; junction bases outside the gene matches: 4. Germline values: CDR1 SQVTM, CDR2 ANQGSEA. CDR3 bases: TGCAGCGTTGAGGGACAGGGGGCAGTGGGCTACACCTTC. Amino acids: CSVEGQGAVGYTF. The full variable domain, rest sourced from reference TRBV29-1 and TRBJ1-2, is SAVISQKPSRDICQRGTSLTIQCQVDSQVTMMFWYRQQPGQSLTLIATANQGSEATYESGFVIDKFPISRPNLTFSTLTVSNMSPEDSSIYLCSVEGQGAVGYTFGSGTRLTVV.

The chain recombines TRBV19 with TRBJ1-5; 7 bases agree with TRBD1. This CDR3 has 14 residues. The J segment lost 1 base and the V segment lost 7 bases, leaving 4 bases of the junction unmatched. Germline CDR1 LNHDA, CDR2 SQIVND (reference sequence). CDR3 region: CASTSQGSNQPQHF. In DNA, the CDR3 is TGTGCCAGTACCTCACAGGGGAGCAATCAGCCCCAGCATTTT.

This clone was found a few times. V usage is TRBV7-7 and J usage is TRBJ2-7; D possibly matches TRBD1 or TRBD2 (5 bases each). The CDR3 runs to 14 residues. Germline CDR1 is SSHAT and CDR2 is FNYEAQ (reference sequence). Trimming took off 5 bases at V and 3 bases at J, with 14 bases between the two ends. The CDR3 reads CASSVSVGDYEQYF. CDR3 DNA sequence: TGTGCCAGCAGCGTCTCCGTGGGGGACTACGAGCAGTACTTC.

This clone was seen just once. For the CDR3, the DNA is TGTGCCAGTAGTATGAGCGGAGACTCCTACAATGAGCAGTTCTTC. It encodes CASSMSGDSYNEQFF. The chain joins TRBV19 to TRBJ2-1, with D perhaps TRBD2 (5 bases). The length of the CDR3 is 15 residues. CDR1 is LNHDA, CDR2 SQIVND, per germline (reference sequence). Trimming pared 3 bases from V and 0 bases from J, leaving 9 bases between.